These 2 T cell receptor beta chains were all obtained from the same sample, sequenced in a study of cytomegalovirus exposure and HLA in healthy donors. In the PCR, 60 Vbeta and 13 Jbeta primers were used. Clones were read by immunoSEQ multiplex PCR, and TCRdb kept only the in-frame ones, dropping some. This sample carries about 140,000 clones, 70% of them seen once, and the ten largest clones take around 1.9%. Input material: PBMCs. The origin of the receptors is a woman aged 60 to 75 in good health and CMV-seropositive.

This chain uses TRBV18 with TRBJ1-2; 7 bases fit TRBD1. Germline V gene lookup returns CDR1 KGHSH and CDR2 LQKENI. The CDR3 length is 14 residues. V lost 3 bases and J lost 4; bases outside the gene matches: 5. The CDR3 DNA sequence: TGTGCCAGCTCACCGGAGGGACAGCCCTATGGCTACACCTTC. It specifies CASSPEGQPYGYTF.

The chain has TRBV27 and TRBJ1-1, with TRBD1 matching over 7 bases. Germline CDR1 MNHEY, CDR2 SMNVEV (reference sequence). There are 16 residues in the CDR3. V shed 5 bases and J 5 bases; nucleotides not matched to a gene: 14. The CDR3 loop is CASSGPFGQVGTEAFF. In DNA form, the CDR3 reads TGTGCCAGCAGTGGCCCTTTTGGACAGGTAGGGACTGAAGCTTTCTTT.